This entry lists 2 T cell receptor beta chains sequenced from one sample in a study of T cells in Graves' hyperthyroidism and ophthalmopathy. From RNA transcripts, TCR beta CDR3 regions were amplified. TCR CDR3 regions were first amplified by RT-PCR with HTBI primers. TCRdb independently ran MiXCR on the multiplex PCR reads; one entry per CDR3 protein. This repertoire shows roughly 500,000 distinct CDR3 sequences, more than 15% found once; its top ten account for approximately 30%. The sample comprised blood. These receptors originate from a woman between 25 and 40 years old with Graves' ophthalmopathy.

This clonotype was seen many times. The chain carries TRBV15 and TRBJ2-3; 11 nucleotides line up with TRBD2. Per germline, CDR1 LNHNV and CDR2 YYDKDF (reference sequence). The CDR3 covers 18 residues. Unmatched junction bases numbered 10, after V lost 5 bases and J lost 0 bases. The CDR3 sequence is CATSVTSGSMGSTDTQYF. Here the CDR3 DNA reads TGTGCCACCAGCGTTACTAGCGGGAGTATGGGTAGCACAGATACGCAGTATTTT. The full variable domain, its missing parts supplied by reference TRBV15 and TRBJ2-3, is DAMVIQNPRYQVTQFGKPVTLSCSQTLNHNVMYWYQQKSSQAPKLLFHYYDKDFNNEADTPDNFQSRRPNTSFCFLDIRSPGLGDTAMYLCATSVTSGSMGSTDTQYFGPGTRLTVL.

This clonotype was picked up a small number of times. The V call is TRBV3-1, the J call TRBJ2-3; TRBD1 agrees at 7 bases. This CDR3 has 14 amino acids. Germline V lookup: CDR1 LGHDT, CDR2 YNNKEL (reference sequence). The ends lost 7 bases at V and 5 bases at J; junction bases unmatched: 9. CDR3 sequence reads: CASTKGALGDTQYF. In DNA form, the CDR3 reads TGTGCCAGCACCAAGGGGGCGCTCGGAGATACGCAGTATTTT.